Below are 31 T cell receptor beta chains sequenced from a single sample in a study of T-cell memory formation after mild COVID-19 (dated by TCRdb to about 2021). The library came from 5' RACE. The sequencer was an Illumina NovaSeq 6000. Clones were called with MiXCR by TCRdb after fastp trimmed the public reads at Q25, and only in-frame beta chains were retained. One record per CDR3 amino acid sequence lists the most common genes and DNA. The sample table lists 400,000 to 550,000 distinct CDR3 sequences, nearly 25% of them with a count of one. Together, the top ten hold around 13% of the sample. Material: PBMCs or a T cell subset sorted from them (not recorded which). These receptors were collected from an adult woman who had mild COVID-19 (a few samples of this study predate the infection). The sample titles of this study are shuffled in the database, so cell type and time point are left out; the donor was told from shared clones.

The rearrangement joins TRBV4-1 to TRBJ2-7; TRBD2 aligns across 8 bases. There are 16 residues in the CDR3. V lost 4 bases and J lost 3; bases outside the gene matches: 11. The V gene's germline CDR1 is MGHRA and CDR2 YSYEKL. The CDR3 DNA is TGCGCCAGCAGCCTGGGTCTTTCGGGGGGGGTCTACGAGCAGTACTTC. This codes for CASSLGLSGGVYEQYF.

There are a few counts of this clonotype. The CDR3 DNA follows: TGTGCCAGCAGCCGCAGGGGGACGGGAAACTCCTACAATGAGCAGTTCTTC. It yields the protein CASSRRGTGNSYNEQFF. V and J are TRBV12-3 or TRBV12-4 and TRBJ2-1, with 7 nucleotides matching TRBD1. The CDR3 has 17 residues. V shed 6 bases, J shed 0 bases, and the junction held 11 bases outside the gene matches.

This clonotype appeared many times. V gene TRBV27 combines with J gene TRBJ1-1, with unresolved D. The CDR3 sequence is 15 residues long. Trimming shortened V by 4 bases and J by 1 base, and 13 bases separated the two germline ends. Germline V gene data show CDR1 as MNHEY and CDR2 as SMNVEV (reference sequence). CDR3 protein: CASSSQSAQNTEAFF. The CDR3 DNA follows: TGTGCCAGCAGTTCCCAGTCAGCCCAGAACACTGAAGCTTTCTTT.

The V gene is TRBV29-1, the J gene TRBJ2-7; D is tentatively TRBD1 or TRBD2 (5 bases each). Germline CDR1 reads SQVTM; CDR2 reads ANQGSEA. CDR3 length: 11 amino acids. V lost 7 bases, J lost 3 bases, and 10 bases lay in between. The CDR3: CSAGDLYEQYF. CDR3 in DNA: TGCAGCGCCGGGGACCTCTACGAGCAGTACTTC.

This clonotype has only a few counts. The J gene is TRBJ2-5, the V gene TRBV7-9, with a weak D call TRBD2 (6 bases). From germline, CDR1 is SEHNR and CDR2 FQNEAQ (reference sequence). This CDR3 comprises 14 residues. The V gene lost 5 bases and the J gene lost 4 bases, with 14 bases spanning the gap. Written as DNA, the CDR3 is TGTGCCAGCAGCCTAGGAGGGATTGGAGAGACCCAGTACTTC. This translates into CASSLGGIGETQYF.

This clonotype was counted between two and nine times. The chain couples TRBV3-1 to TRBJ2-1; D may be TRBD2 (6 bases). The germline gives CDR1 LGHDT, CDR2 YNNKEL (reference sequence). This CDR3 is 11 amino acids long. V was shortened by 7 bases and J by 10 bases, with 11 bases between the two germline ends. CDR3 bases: TGTGCCAGCATGCGGGGTCGGGAGCAGTTCTTC. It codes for CASMRGREQFF.

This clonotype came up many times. The CDR3 sequence: CSVRLALNTDTQYF. CDR3 nucleotide sequence: TGCAGCGTTCGACTAGCGTTAAACACAGATACGCAGTATTTT. The J gene is TRBJ2-3, the V gene TRBV29-1, with 8 bases lining up with TRBD2. The length of the CDR3 is 14 residues. In germline, CDR1 is SQVTM, CDR2 ANQGSEA. V lost 5 bases to trimming and J lost 2 bases; unmatched junction nucleotides: 6.

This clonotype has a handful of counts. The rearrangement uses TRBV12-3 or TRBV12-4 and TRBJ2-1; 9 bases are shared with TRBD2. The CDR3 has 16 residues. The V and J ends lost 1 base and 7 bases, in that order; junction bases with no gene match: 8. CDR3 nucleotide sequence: TGTGCCAGCAGTTTAGTAGCGGGAGTAATAGGGAATGAGCAGTTCTTC. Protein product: CASSLVAGVIGNEQFF.

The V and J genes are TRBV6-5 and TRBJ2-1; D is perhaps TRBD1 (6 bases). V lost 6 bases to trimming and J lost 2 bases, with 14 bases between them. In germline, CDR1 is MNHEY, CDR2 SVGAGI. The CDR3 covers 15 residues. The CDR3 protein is CASRSDRSPYNEQFF. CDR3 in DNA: TGTGCCAGCAGATCTGACAGGAGCCCCTACAATGAGCAGTTCTTC.

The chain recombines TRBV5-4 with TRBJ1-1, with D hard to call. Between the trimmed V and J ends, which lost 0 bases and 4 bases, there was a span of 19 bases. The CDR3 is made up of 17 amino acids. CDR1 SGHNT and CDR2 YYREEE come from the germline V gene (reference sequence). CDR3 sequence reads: CASSLEGVSSARTEAFF. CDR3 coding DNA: TGTGCCAGCAGCTTGGAGGGAGTATCGTCGGCGCGCACTGAAGCTTTCTTT.

The CDR3, as DNA: TGCGCCAGCAGCTACGGACTTCAGTGGGAGCAAGAGACCCAGTACTTC. Translation: CASSYGLQWEQETQYF. The rearrangement links TRBV5-1 to TRBJ2-5; the D gene is possibly TRBD2 (5 bases). There are 16 residues in the CDR3. V was trimmed by 3 bases and J by 2 bases, leaving 17 bases between them. Germline V gene lookup returns CDR1 SGHRS and CDR2 YFSETQ.

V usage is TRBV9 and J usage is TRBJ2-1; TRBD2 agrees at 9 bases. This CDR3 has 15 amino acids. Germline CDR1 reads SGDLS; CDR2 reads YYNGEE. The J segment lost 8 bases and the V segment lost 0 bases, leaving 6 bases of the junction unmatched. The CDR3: CASSVVSGSWDEQFF. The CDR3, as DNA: TGTGCCAGCAGCGTAGTTAGCGGGAGCTGGGATGAGCAGTTCTTC.

The CDR3 DNA is TGTGCCAGCAGTCGGGGAGGGGGAGCTAATGAAAAACTGTTTTTT. It codes for CASSRGGGANEKLFF. The V gene is TRBV6-5, the J gene TRBJ1-4; TRBD1 might be the D (6 bases). This CDR3 is built from 15 residues. The V gene's germline CDR1 is MNHEY and CDR2 SVGAGI. V lost 5 bases and J lost 3, with 13 bases in between.

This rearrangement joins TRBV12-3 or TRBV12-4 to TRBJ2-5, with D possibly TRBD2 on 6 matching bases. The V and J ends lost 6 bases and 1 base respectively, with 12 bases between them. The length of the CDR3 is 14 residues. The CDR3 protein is CASRDGGTQETQYF. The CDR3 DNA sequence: TGTGCCAGCAGAGACGGGGGTACCCAAGAGACCCAGTACTTC.

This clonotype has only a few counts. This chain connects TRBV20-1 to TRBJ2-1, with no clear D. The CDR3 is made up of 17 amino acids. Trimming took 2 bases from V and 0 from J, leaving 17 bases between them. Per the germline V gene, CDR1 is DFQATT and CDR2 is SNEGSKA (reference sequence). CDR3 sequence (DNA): TGCAGTGCTAGATCAGAGTCGCCTCCGAGCTCCTACAATGAGCAGTTCTTC. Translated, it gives CSARSESPPSSYNEQFF.

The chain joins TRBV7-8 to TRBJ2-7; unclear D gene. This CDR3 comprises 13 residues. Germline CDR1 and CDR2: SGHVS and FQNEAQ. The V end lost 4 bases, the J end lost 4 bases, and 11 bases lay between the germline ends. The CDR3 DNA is TGTGCCAGCAGCTCCCAAGACGAATACGAGCAGTACTTC. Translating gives CASSSQDEYEQYF.

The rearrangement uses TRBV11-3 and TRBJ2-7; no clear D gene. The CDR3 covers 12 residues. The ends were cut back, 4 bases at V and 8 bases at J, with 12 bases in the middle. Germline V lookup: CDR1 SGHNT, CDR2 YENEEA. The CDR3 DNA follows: TGTGCCAGCAGCTCGGACCGACGCCAGCAGTACTTC. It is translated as CASSSDRRQQYF.

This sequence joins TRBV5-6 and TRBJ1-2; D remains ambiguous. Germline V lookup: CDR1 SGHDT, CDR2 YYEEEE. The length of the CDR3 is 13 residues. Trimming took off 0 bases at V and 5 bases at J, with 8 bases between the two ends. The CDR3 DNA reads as TGTGCCAGCAGCTTGGATGGAATTTATGGCTACACCTTC. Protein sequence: CASSLDGIYGYTF.

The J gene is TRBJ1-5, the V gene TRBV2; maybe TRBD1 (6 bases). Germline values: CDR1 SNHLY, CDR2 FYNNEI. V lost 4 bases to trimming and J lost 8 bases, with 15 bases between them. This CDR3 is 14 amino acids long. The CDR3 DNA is TGTGCCAGCAGTGGAGGGGGTTGGGGCGAGCCCCAGCATTTT. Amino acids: CASSGGGWGEPQHF.

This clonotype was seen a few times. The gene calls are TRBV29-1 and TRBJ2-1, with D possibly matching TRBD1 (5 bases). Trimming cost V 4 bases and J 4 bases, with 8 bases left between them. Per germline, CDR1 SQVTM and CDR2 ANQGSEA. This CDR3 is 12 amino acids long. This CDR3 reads CSVVAGYNEQFF. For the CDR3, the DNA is TGCAGCGTTGTGGCAGGGTACAATGAGCAGTTCTTC.

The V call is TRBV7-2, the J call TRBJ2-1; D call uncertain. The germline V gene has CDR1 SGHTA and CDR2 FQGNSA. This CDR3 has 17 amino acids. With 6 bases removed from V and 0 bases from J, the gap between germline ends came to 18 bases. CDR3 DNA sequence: TGTGCCAGCAGAAGCGCTGGGCACCCCGCCTCCTACAATGAGCAGTTCTTC. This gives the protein CASRSAGHPASYNEQFF.

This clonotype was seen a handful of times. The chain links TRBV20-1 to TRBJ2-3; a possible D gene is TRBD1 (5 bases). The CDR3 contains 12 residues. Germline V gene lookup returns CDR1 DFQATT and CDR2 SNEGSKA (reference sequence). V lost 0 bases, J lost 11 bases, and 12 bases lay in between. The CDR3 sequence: CSARDYGQGQYF. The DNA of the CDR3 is TGCAGTGCTAGAGATTACGGGCAGGGGCAGTATTTT.

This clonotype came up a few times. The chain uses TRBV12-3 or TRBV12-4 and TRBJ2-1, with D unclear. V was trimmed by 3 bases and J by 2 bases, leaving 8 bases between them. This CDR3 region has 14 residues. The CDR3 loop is CASSFSGTYNEQFF. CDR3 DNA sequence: TGTGCCAGCAGTTTTAGTGGTACCTACAATGAGCAGTTCTTC.

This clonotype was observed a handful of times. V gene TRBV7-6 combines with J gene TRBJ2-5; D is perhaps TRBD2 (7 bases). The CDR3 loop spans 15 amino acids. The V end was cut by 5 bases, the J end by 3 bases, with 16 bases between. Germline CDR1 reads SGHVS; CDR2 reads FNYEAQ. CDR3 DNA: TGTGCCAGCAGCCCACGGGGGCTAGCGGAAGAGACCCAGTACTTC. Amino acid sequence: CASSPRGLAEETQYF.

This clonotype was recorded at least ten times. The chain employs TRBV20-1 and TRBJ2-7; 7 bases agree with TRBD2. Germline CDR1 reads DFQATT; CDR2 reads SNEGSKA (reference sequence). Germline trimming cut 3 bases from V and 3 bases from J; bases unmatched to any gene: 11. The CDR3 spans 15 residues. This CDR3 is CSASILSGINYEQYF. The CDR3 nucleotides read TGCAGTGCTAGCATTTTAAGCGGGATAAACTACGAGCAGTACTTC.

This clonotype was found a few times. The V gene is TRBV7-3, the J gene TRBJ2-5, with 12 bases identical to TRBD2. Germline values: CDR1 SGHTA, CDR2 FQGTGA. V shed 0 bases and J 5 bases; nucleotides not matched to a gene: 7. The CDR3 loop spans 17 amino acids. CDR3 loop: CASSLTGGLAGSETQYF. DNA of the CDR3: TGTGCCAGCAGCTTAACTGGTGGACTAGCGGGATCGGAGACCCAGTACTTC.

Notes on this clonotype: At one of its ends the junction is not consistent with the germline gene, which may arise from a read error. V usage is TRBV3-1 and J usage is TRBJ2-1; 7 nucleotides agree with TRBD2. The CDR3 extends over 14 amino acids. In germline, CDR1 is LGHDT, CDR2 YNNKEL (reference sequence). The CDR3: CASSQGQRGDSWVF. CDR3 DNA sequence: TGTGCCAGCAGCCAAGGTCAGCGGGGCGATTCTTGGGTCTTC.

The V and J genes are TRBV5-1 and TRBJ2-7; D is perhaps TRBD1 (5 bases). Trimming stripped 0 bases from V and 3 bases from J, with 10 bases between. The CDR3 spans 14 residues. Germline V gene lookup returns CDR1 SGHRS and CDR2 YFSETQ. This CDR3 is CASSLGTSNYEQYF. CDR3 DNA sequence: TGCGCCAGCAGCTTGGGGACAAGCAACTACGAGCAGTACTTC.

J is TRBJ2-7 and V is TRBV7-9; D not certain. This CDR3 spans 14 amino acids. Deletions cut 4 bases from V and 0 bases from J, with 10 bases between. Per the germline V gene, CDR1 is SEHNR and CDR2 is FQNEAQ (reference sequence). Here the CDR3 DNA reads TGTGCCAGCAGCTCGAGTGACAACTCCTACGAGCAGTACTTC. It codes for CASSSSDNSYEQYF.

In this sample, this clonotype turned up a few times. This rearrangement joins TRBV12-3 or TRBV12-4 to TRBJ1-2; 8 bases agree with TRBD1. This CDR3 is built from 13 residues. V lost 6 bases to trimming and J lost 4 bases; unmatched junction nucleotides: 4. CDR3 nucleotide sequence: TGTGCCAGCAGCCACAGGGGGACCTATGGCTACACCTTC. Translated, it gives CASSHRGTYGYTF.

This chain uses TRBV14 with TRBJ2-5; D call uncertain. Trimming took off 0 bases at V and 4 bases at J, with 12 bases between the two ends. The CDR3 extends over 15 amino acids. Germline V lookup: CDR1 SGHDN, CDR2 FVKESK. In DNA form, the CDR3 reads TGTGCCAGCAGCCAAGATTCGTGGTCTCGAGAGACCCAGTACTTC. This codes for CASSQDSWSRETQYF.